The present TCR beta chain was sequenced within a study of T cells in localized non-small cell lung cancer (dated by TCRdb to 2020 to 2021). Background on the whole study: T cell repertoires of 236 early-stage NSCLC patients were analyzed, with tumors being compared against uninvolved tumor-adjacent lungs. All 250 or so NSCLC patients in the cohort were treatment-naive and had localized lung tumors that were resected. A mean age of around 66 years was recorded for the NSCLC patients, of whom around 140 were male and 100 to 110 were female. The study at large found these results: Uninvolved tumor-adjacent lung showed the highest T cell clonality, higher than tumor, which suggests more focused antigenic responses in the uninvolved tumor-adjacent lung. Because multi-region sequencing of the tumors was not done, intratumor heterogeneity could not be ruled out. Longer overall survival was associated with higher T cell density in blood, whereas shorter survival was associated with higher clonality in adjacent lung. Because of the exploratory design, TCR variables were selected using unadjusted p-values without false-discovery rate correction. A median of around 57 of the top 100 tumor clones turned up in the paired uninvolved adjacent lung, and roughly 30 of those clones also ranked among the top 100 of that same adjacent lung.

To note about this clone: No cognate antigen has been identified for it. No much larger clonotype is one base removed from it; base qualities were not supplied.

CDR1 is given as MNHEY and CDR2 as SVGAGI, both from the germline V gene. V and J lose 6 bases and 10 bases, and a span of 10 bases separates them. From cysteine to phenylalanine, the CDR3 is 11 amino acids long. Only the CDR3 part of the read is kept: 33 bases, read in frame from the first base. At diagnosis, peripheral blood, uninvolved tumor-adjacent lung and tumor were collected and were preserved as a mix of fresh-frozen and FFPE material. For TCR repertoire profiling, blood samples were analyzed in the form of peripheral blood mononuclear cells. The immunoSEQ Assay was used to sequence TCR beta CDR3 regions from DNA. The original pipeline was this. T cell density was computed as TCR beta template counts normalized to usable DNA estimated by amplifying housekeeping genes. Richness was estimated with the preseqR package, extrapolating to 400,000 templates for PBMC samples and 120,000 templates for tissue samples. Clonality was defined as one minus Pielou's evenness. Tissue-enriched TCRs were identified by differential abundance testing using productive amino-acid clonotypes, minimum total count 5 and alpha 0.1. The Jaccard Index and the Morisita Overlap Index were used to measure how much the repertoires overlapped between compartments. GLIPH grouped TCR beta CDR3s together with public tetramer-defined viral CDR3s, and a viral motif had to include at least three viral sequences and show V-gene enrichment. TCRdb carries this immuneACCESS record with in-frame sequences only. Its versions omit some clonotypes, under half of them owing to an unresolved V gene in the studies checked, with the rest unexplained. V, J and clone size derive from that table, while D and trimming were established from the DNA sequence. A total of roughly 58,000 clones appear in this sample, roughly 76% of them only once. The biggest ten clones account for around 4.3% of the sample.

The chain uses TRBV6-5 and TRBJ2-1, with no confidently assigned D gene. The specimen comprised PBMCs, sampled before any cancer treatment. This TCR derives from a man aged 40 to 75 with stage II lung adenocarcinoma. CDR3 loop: CASRLLREQFF. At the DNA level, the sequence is TGTGCCAGCAGATTATTACGAGAGCAGTTCTTC.